This T cell receptor beta chain derives from a study of shared clonotypes between healthy human individuals (dated by TCRdb to about 2020). About the full investigation: The cohort included a few men and a couple of women between 18 and 49 years of age. Each donor's leukapheresis produced roughly between roughly 0.94 and 9.5 billion PBMCs. For each donor, CD4 naive and CD4 memory were each given three plates, CD8 naive was given two plates, and CD8 memory was given one plate. To estimate repertoire size and how much clonotypes are shared between individuals, the study performed deep sequencing of blood TCR repertoires from a few healthy adults. Libraries were prepared and TCR repertoires were sequenced by different laboratories using diverse techniques, in order to increase sequencing depth and limit assay-specific biases.

The donors were healthy, HIV-negative adults who had no recently reported acute infections or vaccinations. Only Caucasian adults living in Nashville, Tennessee, USA were represented among the donors. CD4+ T cells were enriched by magnetic negative selection, after which naive cells were positively selected on CD45RA and the negative fraction was taken as the memory subset. Blood was obtained by leukapheresis, after which PBMCs were separated by Ficoll-Histopaque density gradient centrifugation and cryopreserved in liquid nitrogen vapor phase. Purity and quantity of every magnetically sorted T cell population were checked by analytical flow cytometry. Genomic DNA was isolated from each sorted fraction and quantified by UV absorbance on a Nanodrop 2000c. A note on this clone: Its antigen remains undetermined. The record has no base qualities; no much larger clone is one base away.

As encoded in the germline V gene, CDR1 is MDHEN while CDR2 is SYDVKM. From the cysteine through the phenylalanine, the CDR3 covers 12 amino acids. Only CDR3 DNA remains: 36 bases, in frame from the first base. V drops 7 bases and J drops 7 bases, leaving 11 bases in between. Using the deep immunoSEQ assay, multiplex PCR amplified TCR CDR3 regions from genomic DNA. For each cell subset, the extracted genomic DNA was distributed evenly across all wells of several immunoSEQ 96-well plates, and each plate served as one replicate. For sorted subsets, around 200 ng genomic DNA, equal to 30,000 or so T cell genomes, was loaded into each replicate PCR. Purified libraries were measured with a Qubit 3.0 fluorometer, size-checked on a Bioanalyzer 2100, and measured again with the KAPA Library Quantification kit. Every immunoSEQ 96-well plate was sequenced on a dedicated single-read 150-cycle Illumina NextSeq 550 flow cell. The paper's processing steps were these. Because the immunoSEQ output included only junctional sequences and no quality scores, the filtering could not be the same as the filtering used for full-length reads. Sequences were annotated with PyIR, a Python wrapper for IgBLAST v1.9, and V/J genes and CDR3 were assigned using IMGT germline references. Reads were removed for weak V/J assignments (E-value above 1e-6), missing CDR3, stop codons, out-of-frame junctions, or ambiguous translated residues. V3J clonotypes were defined as sequences sharing an identical inferred V gene, J gene, and CDR3 amino acid sequence. The percentage overlap between two repertoires was calculated by dividing the number of shared unique clonotypes by the size of the smaller repertoire. Repertoire richness was assessed with RTK rarefaction, the Chao1 estimator, and Recon v2.1 estimates of unobserved clonotypes. OLGA was used to compute generation probabilities for all TCRbeta clonotypes that the gDNA method yielded from four donors. As stored in TCRdb, this immuneACCESS dataset retains in-frame rearrangements with V and J assigned. A fraction of the clones does not appear; measured against another copy, unresolved V genes explain less than half of the discrepancy, and the remainder lacks a known reason. V and J calls and clone size are as listed in that table; D and trimming were resolved from the DNA. Within this sample are under 1,900,000 clones, with less than 99% of them counted one time only. Of the sample, 0.36% falls within the top ten clones.

The investigation overall reported the following: Only blood was sampled, and tissue TCR repertoires likely differ from those in blood. Compared with non-shared clonotypes, the clonotypes found in all four sorted-subset donors had higher generation probabilities. Because the study included only a small number of donors, the genetic and exposure-history diversity represented was limited. Based on pairwise subsampling, the degree of clonotype sharing among donors was expected to be affected by sequencing depth. When several donors were compared, the shared fraction of clonotypes was approximately 5% for naive CD4, over 3% for naive CD8, 2.3% for memory CD4, and 0.4% for memory CD8. Estimated clonotype richness was generally larger for naive than for memory subsets. Incomplete sequencing was indicated by rarefaction of sorted-subset datasets, despite the large sequencing depth.

The V and J segments used are TRBV28 and TRBJ1-5, with the D gene uncertain. This receptor was identified in a man between 25 and 39 years old in good health. Sequenced input: naive CD4+ T cells sorted from blood. Taken with the paper, the label for cell subset or site translates to: CD45RA+ positively selected. CDR3 loop: CASTVARQPQHF. The DNA is TGTGCCAGCACCGTAGCCAGACAGCCCCAGCATTTT.